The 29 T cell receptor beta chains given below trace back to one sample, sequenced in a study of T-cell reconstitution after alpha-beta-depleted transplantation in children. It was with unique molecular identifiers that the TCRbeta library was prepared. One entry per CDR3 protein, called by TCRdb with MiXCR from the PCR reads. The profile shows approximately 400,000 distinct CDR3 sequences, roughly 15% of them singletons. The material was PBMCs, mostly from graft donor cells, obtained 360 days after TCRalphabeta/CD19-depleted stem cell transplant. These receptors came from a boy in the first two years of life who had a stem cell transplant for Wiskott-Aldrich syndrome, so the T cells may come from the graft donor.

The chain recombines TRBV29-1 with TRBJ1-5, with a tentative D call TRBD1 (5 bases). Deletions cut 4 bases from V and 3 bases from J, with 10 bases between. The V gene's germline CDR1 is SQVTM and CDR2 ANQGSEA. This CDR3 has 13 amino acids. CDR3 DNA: TGCAGCGTTGCATCAGGGCCCAATCAGCCCCAGCATTTT. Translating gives CSVASGPNQPQHF.

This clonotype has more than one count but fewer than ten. This chain's CDR3 is CAGRGEQYF. The CDR3 coding sequence is TGTGCCGGAAGAGGAGAGCAGTACTTC. This sequence joins TRBV28 and TRBJ2-7, with D uncertain. V shed 11 bases and J shed 7 bases, with 9 bases lying between them. The CDR3 has 9 residues. Germline V gives CDR1 MDHEN, CDR2 SYDVKM.

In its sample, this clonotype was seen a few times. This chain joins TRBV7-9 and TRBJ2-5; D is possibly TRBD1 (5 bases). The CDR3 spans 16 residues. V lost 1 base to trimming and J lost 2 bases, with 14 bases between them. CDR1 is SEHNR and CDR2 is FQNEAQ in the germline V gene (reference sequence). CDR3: CASSLGTVRVQETQYF. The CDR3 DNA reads TGTGCCAGCAGCTTAGGAACGGTCAGGGTTCAAGAGACCCAGTACTTC. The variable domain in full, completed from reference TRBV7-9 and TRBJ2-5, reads DTGVSQNPRHKITKRGQNVTFRCDPISEHNRLYWYRQTLGQGPEFLTYFQNEAQLEKSRLLSDRFSAERPKGSFSTLEIQRTEQGDSAMYLCASSLGTVRVQETQYFGPGTRLLVL.

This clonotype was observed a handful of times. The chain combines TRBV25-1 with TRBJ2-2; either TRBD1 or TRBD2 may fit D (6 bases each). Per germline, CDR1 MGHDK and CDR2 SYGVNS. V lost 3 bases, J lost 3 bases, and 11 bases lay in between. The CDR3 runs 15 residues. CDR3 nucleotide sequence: TGTGCCAGCAGTGAGAACAGGGACTACACCGGGGAGCTGTTTTTT. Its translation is CASSENRDYTGELFF.

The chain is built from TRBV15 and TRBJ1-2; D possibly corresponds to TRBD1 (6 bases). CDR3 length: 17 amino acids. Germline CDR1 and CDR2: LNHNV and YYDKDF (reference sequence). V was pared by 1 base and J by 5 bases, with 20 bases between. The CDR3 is CATSRVGLGAYTYGYTF. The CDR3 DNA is TGTGCCACCAGCAGAGTCGGTTTGGGGGCCTACACTTATGGCTACACCTTC.

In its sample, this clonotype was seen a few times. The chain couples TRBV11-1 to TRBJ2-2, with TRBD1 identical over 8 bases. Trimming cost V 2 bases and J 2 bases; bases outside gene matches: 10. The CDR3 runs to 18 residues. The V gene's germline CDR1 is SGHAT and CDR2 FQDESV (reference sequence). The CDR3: CASSLKGPDRDNTGELFF. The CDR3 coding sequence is TGTGCCAGCAGCTTAAAGGGGCCGGACAGGGATAACACCGGGGAGCTGTTTTTT.

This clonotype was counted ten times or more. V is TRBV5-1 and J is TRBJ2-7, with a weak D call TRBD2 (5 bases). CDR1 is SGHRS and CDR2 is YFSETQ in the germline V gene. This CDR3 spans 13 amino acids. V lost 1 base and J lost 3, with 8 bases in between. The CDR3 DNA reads TGCGCCAGCAGCTTGTTCGGGGACTACGAGCAGTACTTC. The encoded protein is CASSLFGDYEQYF.

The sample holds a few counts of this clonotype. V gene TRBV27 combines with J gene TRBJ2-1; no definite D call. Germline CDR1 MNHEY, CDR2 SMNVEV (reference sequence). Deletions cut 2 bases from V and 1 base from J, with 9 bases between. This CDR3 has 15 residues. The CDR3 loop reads CASSLILGSYNEQFF. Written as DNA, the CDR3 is TGTGCCAGCAGTTTAATTCTAGGATCCTACAATGAGCAGTTCTTC.

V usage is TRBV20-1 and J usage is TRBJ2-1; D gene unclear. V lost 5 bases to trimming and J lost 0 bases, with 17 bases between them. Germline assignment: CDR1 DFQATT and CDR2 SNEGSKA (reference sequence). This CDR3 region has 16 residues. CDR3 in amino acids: CSAQTLSRSSYNEQFF. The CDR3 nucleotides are TGCAGTGCTCAGACTCTTAGCCGGAGCTCCTACAATGAGCAGTTCTTC.

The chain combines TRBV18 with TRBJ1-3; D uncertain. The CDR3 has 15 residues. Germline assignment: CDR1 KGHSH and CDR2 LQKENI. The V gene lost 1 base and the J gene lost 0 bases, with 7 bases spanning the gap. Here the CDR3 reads CASSPQRISGNTIYF. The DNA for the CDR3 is TGTGCCAGCTCACCACAAAGGATCTCTGGAAACACCATATATTTT.

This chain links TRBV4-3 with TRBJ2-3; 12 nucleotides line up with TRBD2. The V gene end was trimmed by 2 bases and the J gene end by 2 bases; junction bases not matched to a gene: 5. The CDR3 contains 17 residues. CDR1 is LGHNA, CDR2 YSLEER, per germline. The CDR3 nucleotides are TGCGCCAGCAGCCAAAGACTAGCGGGAGCTGTCACAGATACGCAGTATTTT. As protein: CASSQRLAGAVTDTQYF.

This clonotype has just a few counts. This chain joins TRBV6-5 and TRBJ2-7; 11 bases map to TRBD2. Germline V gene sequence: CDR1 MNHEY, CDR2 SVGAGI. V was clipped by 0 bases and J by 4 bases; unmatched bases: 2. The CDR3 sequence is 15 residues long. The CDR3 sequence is CASSYSGLAVYEQYF. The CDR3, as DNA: TGTGCCAGCAGTTACTCGGGACTAGCGGTATACGAGCAGTACTTC.

DNA for the CDR3: TGTGCCAGCAGCAAATGTGGACGCGGGACCTACGAGCAGTACTTC. Residues: CASSKCGRGTYEQYF. J is TRBJ2-7 and V is TRBV21-1; TRBD2, as called in the table, went unchecked against the DNA. TRBV21-1 is deemed a pseudogene. This CDR3 has 15 residues.

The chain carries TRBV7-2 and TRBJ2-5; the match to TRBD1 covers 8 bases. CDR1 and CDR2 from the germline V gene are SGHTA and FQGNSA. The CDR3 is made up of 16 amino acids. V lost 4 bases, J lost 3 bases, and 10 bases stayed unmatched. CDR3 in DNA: TGTGCCAGCAGCTCGCCCCGGACAGGGATGAAAGAGACCCAGTACTTC. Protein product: CASSSPRTGMKETQYF.

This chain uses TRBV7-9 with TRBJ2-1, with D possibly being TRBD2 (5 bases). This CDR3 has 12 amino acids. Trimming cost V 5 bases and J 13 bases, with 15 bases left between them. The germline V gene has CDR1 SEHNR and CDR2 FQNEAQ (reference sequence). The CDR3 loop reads CASSPGVVDQFF. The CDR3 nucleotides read TGTGCCAGCAGCCCCGGGGTAGTGGACCAGTTCTTC.

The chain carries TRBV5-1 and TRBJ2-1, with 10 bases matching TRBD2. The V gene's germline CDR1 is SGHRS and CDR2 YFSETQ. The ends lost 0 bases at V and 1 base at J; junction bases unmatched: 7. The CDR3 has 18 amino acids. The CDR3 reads CASSLGLAGVLSYNEQFF. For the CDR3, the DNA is TGCGCCAGCAGCTTGGGTCTAGCGGGGGTTTTATCCTACAATGAGCAGTTCTTC.

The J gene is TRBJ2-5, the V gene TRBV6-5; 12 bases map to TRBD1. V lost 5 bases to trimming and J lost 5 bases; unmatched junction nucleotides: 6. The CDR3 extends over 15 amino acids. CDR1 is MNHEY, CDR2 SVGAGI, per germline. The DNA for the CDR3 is TGTGCCAGCAGTACTGGGACAGGGGGCTACGAGACCCAGTACTTC. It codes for CASSTGTGGYETQYF.

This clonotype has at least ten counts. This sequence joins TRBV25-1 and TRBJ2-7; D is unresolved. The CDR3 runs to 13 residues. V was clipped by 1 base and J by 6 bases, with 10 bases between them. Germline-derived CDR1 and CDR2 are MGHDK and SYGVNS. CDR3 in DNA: TGTGCCAGCAGTGAATGGACCCCTGGCGAGCAGTACTTC. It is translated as CASSEWTPGEQYF.

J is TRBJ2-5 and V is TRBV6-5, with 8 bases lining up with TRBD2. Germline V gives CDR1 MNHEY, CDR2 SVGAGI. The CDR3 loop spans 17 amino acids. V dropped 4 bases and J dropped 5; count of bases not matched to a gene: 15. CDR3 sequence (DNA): TGTGCCAGCAGTTCCGCCCGACCAGCGGGAGCAAGGGAGACCCAGTACTTC. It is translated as CASSSARPAGARETQYF.

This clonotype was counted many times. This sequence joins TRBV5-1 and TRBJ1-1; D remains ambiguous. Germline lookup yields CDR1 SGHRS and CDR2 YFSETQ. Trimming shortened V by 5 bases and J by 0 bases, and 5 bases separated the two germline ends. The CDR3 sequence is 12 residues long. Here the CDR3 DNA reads TGCGCCAGCAGGAGCATGAACACTGAAGCTTTCTTT. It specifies CASRSMNTEAFF.

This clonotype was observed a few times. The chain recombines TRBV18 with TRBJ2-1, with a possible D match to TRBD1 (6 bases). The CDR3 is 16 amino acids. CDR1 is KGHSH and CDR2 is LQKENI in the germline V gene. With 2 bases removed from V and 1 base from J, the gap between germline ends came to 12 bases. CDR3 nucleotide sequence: TGTGCCAGCTCACCAGCACGCGGACAGTCCTACAATGAGCAGTTCTTC. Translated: CASSPARGQSYNEQFF.

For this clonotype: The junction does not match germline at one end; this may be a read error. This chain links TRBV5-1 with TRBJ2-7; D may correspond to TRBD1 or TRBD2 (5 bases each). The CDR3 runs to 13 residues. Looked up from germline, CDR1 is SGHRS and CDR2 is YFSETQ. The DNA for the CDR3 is TGCGCCAGCAGGACCGGGACGAACTCCTACGAGCACTTC. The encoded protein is CASRTGTNSYEHF.

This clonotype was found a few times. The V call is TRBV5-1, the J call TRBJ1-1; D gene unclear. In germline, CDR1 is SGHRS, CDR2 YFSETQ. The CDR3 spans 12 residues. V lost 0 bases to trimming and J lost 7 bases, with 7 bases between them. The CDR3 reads CASSLEGYEAFF. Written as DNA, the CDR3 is TGCGCCAGCAGCTTGGAGGGTTATGAAGCTTTCTTT.

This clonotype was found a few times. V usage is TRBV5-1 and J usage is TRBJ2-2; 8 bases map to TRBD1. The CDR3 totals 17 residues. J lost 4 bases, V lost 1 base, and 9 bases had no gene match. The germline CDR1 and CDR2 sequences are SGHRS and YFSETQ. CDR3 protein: CASSLHTQGAGTGELFF. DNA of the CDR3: TGCGCCAGCAGCTTGCACACTCAGGGGGCTGGCACCGGGGAGCTGTTTTTT. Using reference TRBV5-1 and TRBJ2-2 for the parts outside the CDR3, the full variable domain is KAGVTQTPRYLIKTRGQQVTLSCSPISGHRSVSWYQQTPGQGLQFLFEYFSETQRNKGNFPGRFSGRQFSNSRSEMNVSTLELGDSALYLCASSLHTQGAGTGELFFGEGSRLTVL.

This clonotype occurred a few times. The CDR3 loop is CASSLDRDRRTTQYF. Written as DNA, the CDR3 is TGTGCCAGCAGCTTAGATCGGGACAGGCGGACTACGCAGTATTTT. The genes are TRBV11-2 and TRBJ2-3, with 8 bases lining up with TRBD1. After removal of 0 bases from V and 8 bases from J, the junction contained 7 bases not matched to a gene. This CDR3 region has 15 residues. The germline V gene has CDR1 SGHAT and CDR2 FQNNGV.

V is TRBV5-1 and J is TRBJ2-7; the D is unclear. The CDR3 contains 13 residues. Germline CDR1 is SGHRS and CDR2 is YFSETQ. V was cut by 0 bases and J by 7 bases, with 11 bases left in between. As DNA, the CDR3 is TGCGCCAGCAGCTTGGTCACCGAGAGGGAGCAGTACTTC. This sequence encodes CASSLVTEREQYF.

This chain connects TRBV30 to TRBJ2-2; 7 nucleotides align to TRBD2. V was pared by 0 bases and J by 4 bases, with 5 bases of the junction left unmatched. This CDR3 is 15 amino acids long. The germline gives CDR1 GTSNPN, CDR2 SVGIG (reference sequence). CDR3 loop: CAWSVGGSSTGELFF. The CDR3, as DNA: TGTGCCTGGAGTGTAGGCGGGAGTAGCACCGGGGAGCTGTTTTTT.

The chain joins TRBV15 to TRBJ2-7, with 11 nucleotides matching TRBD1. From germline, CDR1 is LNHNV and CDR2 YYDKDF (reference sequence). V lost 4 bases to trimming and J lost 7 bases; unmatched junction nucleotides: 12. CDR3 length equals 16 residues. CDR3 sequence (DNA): TGTGCCACCAGCATTCCCTTGGGACAGGGGGAGAAGGAGCAGTACTTC. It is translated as CATSIPLGQGEKEQYF.

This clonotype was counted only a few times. CDR3 residues: CASSQVQLPGELFF. In nucleotides, the CDR3 is TGTGCCAGCAGCCAAGTACAACTGCCCGGGGAGCTGTTTTTT. This sequence joins TRBV4-2 and TRBJ2-2; no firm D call. The CDR3 spans 14 residues. Between the trimmed V and J ends, which lost 1 base and 6 bases, there was a span of 9 bases. Germline-derived CDR1 and CDR2 are LGHNA and YNFKEQ.